This TCR beta chain derives from a study of regulatory T cells in long-lasting Graves disease. Whole-study results and caveats: Favoring TRBV28, TRBJ1-2 and TRBJ2-5 was a feature seen in persistent disease. Relative to newly diagnosed Graves' patients, persistent ones had lower TCR diversity.

The time point was: persistent/refractory GD, antithyroid drugs over 5 years with positive TRAb. PBMC-extracted RNA yielded the TCR library. This clonotype was counted at least ten times. No antigen is known for it. Researchers made TCR beta libraries by using iRepertoire HTBI primers and running Arm-PCR on CDR3 regions. TCRdb recomputed calls from the multiplex PCR reads with MiXCR, one row per CDR3 protein. The data contain approximately 400,000 distinct CDR3 sequences, 23% of them singletons. There are 16 residues in the CDR3. The V end lost 7 bases, the J end lost 0 bases, and 18 bases lay between the germline ends.

This chain uses TRBV12-3 or TRBV12-4 with TRBJ1-1, with D tentatively TRBD1 (5 bases). The TCR sequence derives from a woman in her forties with Graves disease. The specimen comprised peripheral blood mononuclear cells (PBMCs), sampled when the disease was refractory, from a patient treated with antithyroid drugs. In nucleotides, the CDR3 is TGTGCCAGCACCTTAACTGGGGGACCGATGAACACTGAAGCTTTCTTT. Translated, it gives CASTLTGGPMNTEAFF.